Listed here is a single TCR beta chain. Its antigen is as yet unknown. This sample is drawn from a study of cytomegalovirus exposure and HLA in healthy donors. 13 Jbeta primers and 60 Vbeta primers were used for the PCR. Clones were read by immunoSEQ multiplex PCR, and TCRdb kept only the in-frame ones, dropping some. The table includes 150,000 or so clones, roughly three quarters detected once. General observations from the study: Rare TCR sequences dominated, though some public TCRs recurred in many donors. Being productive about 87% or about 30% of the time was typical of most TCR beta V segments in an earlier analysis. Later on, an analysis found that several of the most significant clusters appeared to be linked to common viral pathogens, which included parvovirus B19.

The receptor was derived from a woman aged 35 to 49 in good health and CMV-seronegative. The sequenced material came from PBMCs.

The CDR3 sequence: CASSPGYRGTDTQYF. The CDR3 nucleotides read TGTGCCAGCAGCCCGGGGTACAGAGGCACAGATACGCAGTATTTT. This chain links TRBV5-6 with TRBJ2-3; a possible D gene is TRBD2 (5 bases). The CDR3 length is 15 residues. Germline V gene sequence: CDR1 SGHDT, CDR2 YYEEEE. V dropped 4 bases and J dropped 1 base, with 13 bases sitting between them.